This TCR beta chain was obtained from a study of low-dose radiotherapy and immunotherapy resistance in tumors. At the level of the study: Cohort 2, a group dosed every two weeks at 1 Gy per fraction, received 13 Gy in total over 26 weeks. Nivolumab was given to patients as a 240 mg flat dose every two weeks, and ipilimumab at 1 mg/kg every six weeks. Both were delivered intravenously. The study gave patients oral aspirin 300 mg daily for four cycles from cycle 1 day 1.

The CDR3 totals 14 residues. The ends were cut back, 5 bases at V and 0 bases at J, with 10 bases in the middle. Per germline, CDR1 SGHRS and CDR2 YFSETQ. This clonotype is deemed medium-sized. With TRAV- and TRBV-specific primers, first-strand cDNA was made, covering the alpha and beta chains. TCRs were put through roughly 20 PCR cycles of amplification with Phusion. A constant-region primer and the V-primer adapter served as the primer pair. One entry per CDR3 protein, called by TCRdb with MiXCR from the reads. In the table there are about 30,000 distinct CDR3 sequences, under 55% of which are singletons. The time point was: after trial treatment. The treatment denotes: LDRT plus nivolumab, ipilimumab, low-dose cyclophosphamide and aspirin (RACIN trial). Low-dose radiotherapy, low-dose cyclophosphamide, aspirin, ipilimumab and nivolumab were all given to the donors.

The chain joins TRBV5-1 to TRBJ2-3; D unclear. This sample comprised PBMCs, obtained after low-dose radiotherapy plus immunotherapy. The TCR comes from a male donor with gallbladder cancer. The CDR3 spells CASRGPGSTDTQYF. The CDR3 DNA reads TGCGCCAGCAGAGGTCCCGGAAGCACAGATACGCAGTATTTT.